This T cell receptor beta chain was profiled in a study of type 1 and type 2 diabetes patients. Study at large: Participants included type 1 and type 2 diabetes patients plus nondiabetic controls. T cells were magnetically sorted from PBMCs as CD4+ or CD8+ subsets.

Donors had no other autoimmune disease or infection in four weeks. PCR was run on genomic DNA. Amplification of the beta chain CDR3 used 30 forward and 13 reverse multiplex primers. MiXCR, applied by TCRdb to the multiplex PCR reads, yields one record per CDR3 protein. Here the sample spans 270,000 or so distinct CDR3 sequences, 47% being singletons. Sequencing input: peripheral blood mononuclear cells (PBMCs). The sequence derives from a young man with type 2 diabetes.

CDR3 in DNA: TGTGCCAGCAGTTACGTTGGGTCGGGAAACACCATATATTTT. Translated, it gives CASSYVGSGNTIYF. The chain combines TRBV6-6 with TRBJ1-3; no clear D. V was cut by 2 bases and J by 4 bases, with 9 bases left in between. Germline V gene sequence: CDR1 MNHNY, CDR2 SVGAGI (reference sequence). The length of the CDR3 is 14 residues.